This T cell receptor beta chain appears in the sequencing data of a study of regulatory T cells in long-lasting Graves disease. CDR3 length: 14 amino acids. V was pared by 6 bases and J by 3 bases, with 14 bases between. Time point specified: newly diagnosed GD, antithyroid drugs for less than 3 months. Making the TCR library involved RNA that had been extracted from PBMCs. This clonotype was detected many times. CDR3 regions were amplified by Arm-PCR using iRepertoire HTBI primers to build TCR beta libraries. TCRdb fed the multiplex PCR reads into MiXCR, producing one record per CDR3 protein. Among fewer than 350,000 distinct CDR3 sequences, 15% to 20% were seen once, and the ten largest hold about two fifths.

The chain links TRBV12-3 or TRBV12-4 to TRBJ1-2, with a weak D call TRBD1 (6 bases). The source of this sequence is a female donor with Graves disease. The sample consisted of peripheral blood mononuclear cells (PBMCs), taken at new diagnosis, from a patient treated with antithyroid drugs. The CDR3 protein is CASSATGLDYGYTF. CDR3 nucleotide sequence: TGTGCCAGCAGCGCTACAGGGTTGGACTATGGCTACACCTTC.